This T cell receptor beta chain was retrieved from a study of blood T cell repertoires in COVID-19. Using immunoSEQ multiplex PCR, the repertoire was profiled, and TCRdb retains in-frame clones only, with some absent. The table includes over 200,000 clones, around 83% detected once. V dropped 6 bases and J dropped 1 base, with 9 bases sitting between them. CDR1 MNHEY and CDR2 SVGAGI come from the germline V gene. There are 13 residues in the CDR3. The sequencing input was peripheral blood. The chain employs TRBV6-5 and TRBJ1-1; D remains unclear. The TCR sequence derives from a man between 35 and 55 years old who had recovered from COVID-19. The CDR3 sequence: CASRTTSNTEAFF. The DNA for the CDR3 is TGTGCCAGCAGAACGACATCGAACACTGAAGCTTTCTTT.